The 2 T cell receptor beta chains below were found in one sample sequenced in a study of blood T cell repertoires in COVID-19 (dated by TCRdb to the early 2020s). The library was built by means of the immunoSEQ multiplex PCR assay. Imported from immuneACCESS, the table was reduced by TCRdb to in-frame sequences with V and J called. These copies leave out some clones; in studies compared against another copy, an unresolved V gene accounts for under half, and the cause of the remainder is not known. The sample data list fewer than 15,000 clones, and approximately 84% of these were observed just once. The biggest ten clones account for 28% of the sample. The sample comprised peripheral blood. These receptors were taken from a human donor in a cohort sampled during active COVID-19.

This clone occurred many times. The rearrangement links TRBV5-1 to TRBJ2-7; 7 nucleotides match TRBD1. This CDR3 has 12 amino acids. The V gene end was trimmed by 1 base and the J gene end by 12 bases; junction bases not matched to a gene: 7. Germline V gene lookup returns CDR1 SGHRS and CDR2 YFSETQ. The CDR3 loop reads CASSLRGPELYF. The CDR3 DNA is TGCGCCAGCAGCTTGAGGGGGCCCGAACTGTACTTC.

This clone was picked up a small number of times. The V call is TRBV27, the J call TRBJ2-7; D gene unclear. The CDR3 consists of 11 residues. In germline, CDR1 is MNHEY, CDR2 SMNVEV (reference sequence). Trimming removed 5 bases at V and 1 base at J, with 3 bases between. The CDR3 DNA reads TGTGCCAGCAGTACATCCTACGAGCAGTACTTC. Translation gives CASSTSYEQYF.